This T cell receptor (beta chain) comes out of a study of blood T cell repertoires in COVID-19. For the study at large: The study drew acute and convalescent COVID-19 samples from the United States, Italy and Spain. Nucleic acid was either cDNA or gDNA, and it came from T cells, B-cell-depleted T cells, or PBMCs.

Original analysis: Reference gene primer amplification gave nucleated cell count estimates. Libraries were prepared by immunoSEQ multiplex PCR; TCRdb keeps only in-frame clonotypes and omits some of them. The V and J calls and clone size come from that table; D and trimming were worked out from the DNA. The sample contains 100,000 to 130,000 clones, less than 75% of which appear only once. V lost 7 bases and J lost 7; bases outside the gene matches: 12. Per germline, CDR1 SNHLY and CDR2 FYNNEI. This CDR3 comprises 15 residues. The origin of this receptor is a woman in her forties with acute or convalescent COVID-19. The V and J genes are TRBV2 and TRBJ2-1, with 8 bases aligning to TRBD1. Sequenced material: peripheral blood. CDR3 sequence reads: CASTSTGGSLNEQFF. The CDR3 coding sequence is TGTGCCAGCACTAGCACAGGGGGATCTTTAAATGAGCAGTTCTTC.